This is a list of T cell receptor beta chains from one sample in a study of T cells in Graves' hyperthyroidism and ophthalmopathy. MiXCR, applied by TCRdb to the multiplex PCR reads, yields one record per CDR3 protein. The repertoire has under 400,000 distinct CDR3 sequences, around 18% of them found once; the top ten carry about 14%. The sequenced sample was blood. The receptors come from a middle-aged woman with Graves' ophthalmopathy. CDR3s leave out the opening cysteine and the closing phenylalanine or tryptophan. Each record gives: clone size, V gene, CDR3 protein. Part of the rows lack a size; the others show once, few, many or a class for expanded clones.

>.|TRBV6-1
ASRALTESPLH
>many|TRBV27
ASSLFRVVATNTGELF
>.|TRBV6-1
ASSEAPRVVGNQPQH
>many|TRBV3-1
ASSQTSGSRETQY
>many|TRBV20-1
SAGRGVYEQY
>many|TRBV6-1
ASGTEVDQPQH
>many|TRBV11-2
ASRQWGGRVETQY
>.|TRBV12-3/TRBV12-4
ASIPGQLLNTEAF
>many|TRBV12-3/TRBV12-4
ASSATGGLEPQH
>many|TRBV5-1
ASSRGLAGGREQY
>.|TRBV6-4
ASSAYTNRASTNTEAF
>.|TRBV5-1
ASSLGQGIPGYT
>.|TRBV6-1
ASSPGTLLGYEQY
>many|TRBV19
ASSMRERGYT
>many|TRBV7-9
ASSPNHEAF
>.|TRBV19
ATRWATGTSAEAF
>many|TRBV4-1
AGVGGLEQY
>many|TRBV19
ASRRKGSSYEQY
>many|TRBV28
ASSPPGDLYEQY
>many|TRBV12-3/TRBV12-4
ASSLTLGRGTGELF
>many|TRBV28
ASSLQTAAYEQY
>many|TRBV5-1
ASSLQVATGQETQY
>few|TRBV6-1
ASSEYTGRQETQY
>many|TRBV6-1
ASSEGGWYVSNQPQH
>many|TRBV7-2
ASSPELARQETQY
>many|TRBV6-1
ASRGTGRGFQETQY
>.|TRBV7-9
ASSLDGQGNEAF
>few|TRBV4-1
ASSQDPSAGGSETQY
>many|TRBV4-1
ASSPQTGLVWETQY
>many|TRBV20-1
SAREGGYNSPLH
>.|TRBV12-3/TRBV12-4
ASSLASRTYEQY
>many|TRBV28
ASGQGGQETQY
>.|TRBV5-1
ASSAGQTIQETQY
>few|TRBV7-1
ASSSIKRGQGISDTQY
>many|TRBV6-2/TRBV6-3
ASSLLTYLGEQY
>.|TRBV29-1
SVLGENQPQP
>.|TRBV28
ASSFRGMHGYT
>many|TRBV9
ASSVASSGNTIY
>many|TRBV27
ASRYYRDRAYEQY
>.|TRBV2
ASKVDNNYGYN
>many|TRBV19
ASSALSRNYEQY
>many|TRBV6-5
ASSYSLAGRSGELF
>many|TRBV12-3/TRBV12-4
ASTFDGGITIY
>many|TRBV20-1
SAETGPSGNTIY
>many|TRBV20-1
SARGQGVIGELF
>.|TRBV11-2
ASSLMVQPQHYEQY
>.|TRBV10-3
AISEGDLLEQY
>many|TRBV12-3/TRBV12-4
ASSSGSYEQY
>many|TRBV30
AWRGSDNSPLH
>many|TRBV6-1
ASSPQDRGAGNTIY